This T cell receptor beta chain originates from a study of cytomegalovirus exposure and HLA in healthy donors. The study's findings and limits: Most TCR sequences showed up rarely, but some public TCRs showed up in many donors. Cytomegalovirus status, reportedly, was diagnosed with high specificity and sensitivity by the classifier.

Turning to this clone: Its antigen is not known.

Here immunoSEQ multiplex PCR was the method, and the copy in TCRdb shows in-frame clones only, minus some. The sample comprises about 160,000 clones, more than 75% of which are singletons, and almost 3% rests with the top ten. Germline V gene lookup returns CDR1 MNHNS and CDR2 SASEGT. CDR3 size: 15 residues. Trimming stripped 7 bases from V and 7 bases from J, with 20 bases between. This TCR came from a man aged 18 to 30 in good health and CMV-seronegative. Input material: PBMCs. The J gene is TRBJ1-5, the V gene TRBV6-1; a weak D match, TRBD1 (5 bases). The CDR3 DNA sequence: TGTGCCAGCACCTCACAAGCCGGGGGGTGGCAGCCCCAGCATTTT. It specifies CASTSQAGGWQPQHF.